Below, one T cell receptor beta chain is given with its context. Template switching added a universal primer binding site, and final cDNA carried unique molecular identifiers. TCRdb itself ran the 5' RACE reads through MiXCR, one entry per CDR3 protein. This sample yields roughly 350,000 distinct CDR3 sequences, of which over 9% are seen a single time; approximately 7.5% belongs to the top ten. These data come from a study of identical twins. These data were also reused for a study on yellow fever vaccine responses in identical twins. That report adds: Each twin's T cell response to the vaccine was reported to look partly convergent and partly personalized.

The sample comprised CD8+ T cells sorted from blood. This clonotype was obtained from a woman between 18 and 30 years old in good health.

The CDR3 here is CASSDSMGGSDTQYF. The CDR3 nucleotides are TGTGCCAGCAGTGACTCGATGGGGGGGTCAGATACGCAGTATTTT. The chain carries TRBV6-4 and TRBJ2-3; TRBD2 agrees at 7 bases. The CDR3 runs 15 residues. Trimming cost V 0 bases and J 4 bases; bases outside gene matches: 4. Germline CDR1 MRHNA, CDR2 SNTAGT.